Described below is a single T cell receptor (beta chain) sequence and its context. CDR3 length: 18 amino acids. The junction had 5 bases not matched to a gene; V was cut back by 1 base and J by 0 bases. In germline, CDR1 is MNHEY, CDR2 SMNVEV (reference sequence). The assay was immunoSEQ multiplex PCR, and TCRdb's table has in-frame clones only and misses some. The sample consists of more than 80,000 clones, about 97% of them appearing once. The data were taken from a study of technical replicates of blood from a few donors. The genes are TRBV27 and TRBJ2-3; 12 nucleotides align to TRBD2. The origin of this receptor is a human donor in good health. Material for sequencing was T cells isolated from PBMCs. This CDR3 reads CASSLFRTSGTSTDTQYF. As DNA, the CDR3 is TGTGCCAGCAGTTTATTCAGGACTAGCGGGACTAGCACAGATACGCAGTATTTT.